This section outlines one T cell receptor beta chain sequence together with its context. No antigen is known for it. No much larger clone exists at a distance of one base, and base qualities are not known. The immunoSEQ Assay, a bias-controlled multiplex PCR, was used to amplify TCRbeta CDR3 regions from genomic DNA. On the authors' methods: Nucleated cell counts per sample were estimated from amplification of reference gene primers within the assay. To quantify the absolute abundance of each unique TCRbeta CDR3 rearrangement, sequence reads were collapsed and filtered. For each sample, productive Simpson clonality was calculated as the square root of Simpson's diversity index over productive rearrangements. TCRdb obtained this table from immuneACCESS and retained in-frame rearrangements with V and J assigned. These tables miss some clones; where compared with another copy, unresolved V genes account for less than half of the shortfall, and the remainder is unexplained. The D gene and trimming were derived from the DNA, and the V and J assignments and clone size from that table. Across this sample there are some 250,000 clones, with over 70% seen only once. Just over 8.5% of the sample rests with the top ten.

The data derive from a study of blood T cell repertoires in COVID-19 (dated by TCRdb to the early 2020s). In terms of the full investigation: Samples from collaborators originated in the United States, Italy and Spain and spanned both the acute and convalescent phases of COVID-19. Subjects who had been exposed to COVID-19, were actively infected with it, or had recovered from it provided the deeply sampled blood TCRbeta repertoires that made up the dataset. Samples were obtained from the ongoing ImmuneRACE study (first 160 participants) and from 950 to 1,500 subjects provided by 6 global collaborators. A freely available public database, intended as a resource for researchers studying the immune response to SARS-CoV-2, is where the repertoires were released. The prospective study material was composed of cDNA or gDNA derived from T cells, B-cell-depleted T cells, or PBMCs. A de-identified subject ID, COVID-19 status, age in years and sex were almost always included in the sample metadata. HLA class I and class II types, where available, came from metadata supplied by the sample provider rather than from assay-based typing. What the work shows at the level of the full study, not this receptor alone: The quantity of clinical and demographic metadata differed by source and by participant and was supplied without curation.

Each collaborating institution followed its own protocols to collect whole blood in K2EDTA tubes. Collaborator samples were shipped for TCRbeta analysis as frozen whole blood, isolated PBMCs, or DNA extracted from either sample type. V sheds 6 bases and J sheds 4 bases, leaving 15 bases between their ends. The cysteine opens and the phenylalanine closes a CDR3 of 14 amino acids. Kept here is only the CDR3 DNA, which spans 42 bases and is read in frame from base 1. The germline V gene supplies CDR1 SNHLY and CDR2 FYNNEI. The clonotype comes from a man aged 40-55 years with active or convalescent COVID-19. Material for sequencing was peripheral blood. The chain was built from TRBV2 and TRBJ1-2; the D gene remains uncertain. CDR3 protein: CASSPPGTIYGYTF. The nucleotide sequence is TGTGCCAGCAGCCCACCGGGAACGATCTATGGCTACACCTTC. With the rest looked up from the reference TRBV2 and TRBJ1-2 genes rather than sequenced, the full variable domain is EPEVTQTPSHQVTQMGQEVILRCVPISNHLYFYWYRQILGQKVEFLVSFYNNEISEKSEIFDDQFSVERPDGSNFTLKIRSTKLEDSAMYFCASSPPGTIYGYTFGSGTRLTVV.